The 8 T cell receptor beta chains presented below share a single source sample, sequenced in a study of Ad26.COV2.S vaccination and SARS-CoV-2 variants. Profiled with immunoSEQ multiplex PCR; TCRdb holds only in-frame clones, not every one. The sample lists roughly 460,000 clones, about nine tenths occurring once. Documented treatment: around 19 received Ad26.COV2.S at low or high dose, single or two shots; five or six received placebo; per-sample allocation not given. Samples analyzed were those drawn on day 63 after the first vaccine or placebo injection. The source material was peripheral blood, sampled in a trial of Ad26.COV2.S vaccine versus placebo. These receptors all come from a person aged 18-60 years who received the Ad26.COV2.S COVID-19 vaccine or a placebo.

V and J are TRBV6-5 and TRBJ1-1; D gene ambiguous. This CDR3 has 13 amino acids. Looked up from germline, CDR1 is MNHEY and CDR2 is SVGAGI. The V end lost 2 bases, the J end lost 2 bases, and 6 bases lay between the germline ends. The CDR3 reads CASSYVDNTEAFF. The DNA of the CDR3 is TGTGCCAGCAGTTACGTGGACAACACTGAAGCTTTCTTT.

The chain uses TRBV11-2 and TRBJ2-7, with TRBD2 identical over 7 bases. The CDR3 is 15 amino acids. V was clipped by 1 base and J by 1 base; unmatched bases: 4. Germline values: CDR1 SGHAT, CDR2 FQNNGV. The CDR3 DNA reads as TGTGCCAGCAGCTTAGCGACTAGCAGTTCCTACGAGCAGTACTTC. This codes for CASSLATSSSYEQYF.

This clone was detected only once. The chain links TRBV5-1 to TRBJ2-5, with 7 nucleotides matching TRBD1. The CDR3 has 16 residues. CDR1 is SGHRS, CDR2 YFSETQ, per germline. The junction had 14 bases not matched to a gene; V was cut back by 4 bases and J by 5 bases. CDR3 nucleotide sequence: TGCGCCAGCAGCCGGACAGGCCGAGGACCCCTTGAGACCCAGTACTTC. Protein product: CASSRTGRGPLETQYF.

The rearrangement uses TRBV19 and TRBJ2-7; a possible D gene is TRBD1 (6 bases). The length of the CDR3 is 13 residues. The germline gives CDR1 LNHDA, CDR2 SQIVND (reference sequence). V was clipped by 6 bases and J by 3 bases, with 12 bases between them. The CDR3 DNA reads TGTGCCAGTAGCTCTACAGGGATCTACGAGCAGTACTTC. Amino acids: CASSSTGIYEQYF.

This clone was detected once. This sequence joins TRBV18 and TRBJ2-7, with D maybe TRBD2 (5 bases). CDR1 and CDR2 (germline): KGHSH, LQKENI. V dropped 6 bases and J dropped 3 bases, with 15 bases sitting between them. The CDR3 spans 14 residues. CDR3 sequence: CASSPTGSYYEQYF. CDR3 DNA: TGTGCCAGCTCTCCTACGGGATCCTACTACGAGCAGTACTTC. Filled out from reference TRBV18 and TRBJ2-7, the complete variable domain reads NAGVMQNPRHLVRRRGQEARLRCSPMKGHSHVYWYRQLPEEGLKFMVYLQKENIIDESGMPKERFSAEFPKEGPSILRIQQVVRGDSAAYFCASSPTGSYYEQYFGPGTRLTVT.

V and J are TRBV7-9 and TRBJ1-2, with 8 nucleotides matching TRBD1. CDR3 length: 13 residues. V shed 5 bases, J shed 7 bases, and the junction held 6 bases outside the gene matches. CDR1 SEHNR and CDR2 FQNEAQ come from the germline V gene (reference sequence). The CDR3 loop reads CASSPDRVSGYTF. CDR3 sequence (DNA): TGTGCCAGCAGCCCGGACAGGGTCTCTGGCTACACCTTC.

The V and J genes are TRBV25-1 and TRBJ2-5; D not resolved. The CDR3 is made up of 18 amino acids. Per the germline V gene, CDR1 is MGHDK and CDR2 is SYGVNS. V shed 1 base and J shed 0 bases, with 18 bases lying between them. The CDR3 sequence is CASSEWVSVTSDQETQYF. The CDR3 DNA sequence: TGTGCCAGCAGTGAATGGGTGTCGGTGACGAGCGACCAAGAGACCCAGTACTTC. Full variable domain (remainder filled in from reference TRBV25-1 and TRBJ2-5): EADIYQTPRYLVIGTGKKITLECSQTMGHDKMYWYQQDPGMELHLIHYSYGVNSTEKGDLSSESTVSRIRTEHFPLTLESARPSHTSQYLCASSEWVSVTSDQETQYFGPGTRLLVL.

The rearrangement uses TRBV27 and TRBJ2-7; D perhaps matches TRBD2 (6 bases). There are 13 residues in the CDR3. CDR1 and CDR2 (germline): MNHEY, SMNVEV (reference sequence). V lost 3 bases and J lost 6, with 12 bases in between. Written as DNA, the CDR3 is TGTGCCAGCAGTTTTGGCGGGACGGGCGAGCAGTACTTC. Protein: CASSFGGTGEQYF.